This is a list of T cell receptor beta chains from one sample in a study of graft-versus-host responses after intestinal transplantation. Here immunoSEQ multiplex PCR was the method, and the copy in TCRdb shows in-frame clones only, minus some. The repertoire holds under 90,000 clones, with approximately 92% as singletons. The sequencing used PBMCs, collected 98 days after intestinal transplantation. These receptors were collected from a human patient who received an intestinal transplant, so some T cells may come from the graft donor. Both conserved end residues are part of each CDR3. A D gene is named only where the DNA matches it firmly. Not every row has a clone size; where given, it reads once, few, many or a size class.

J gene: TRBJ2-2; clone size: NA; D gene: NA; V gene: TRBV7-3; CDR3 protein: CASSLSSNTGELFF; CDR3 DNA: TGTGCCAGCAGCTTATCCTCAAACACCGGGGAGCTGTTTTTT
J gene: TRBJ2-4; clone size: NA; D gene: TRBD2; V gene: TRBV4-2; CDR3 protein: CASSQARGSGRALNIQYF; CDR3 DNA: TGTGCCAGCAGCCAAGCCCGGGGTAGCGGGAGGGCCCTCAACATTCAGTACTTC
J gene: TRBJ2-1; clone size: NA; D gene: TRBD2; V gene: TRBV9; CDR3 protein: CASSTRAGGPYNEQFF; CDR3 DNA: TGTGCCAGCAGCACCCGAGCGGGAGGGCCTTACAATGAGCAGTTCTTC
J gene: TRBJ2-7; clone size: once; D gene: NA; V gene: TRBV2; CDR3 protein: CASRGTYEQYF; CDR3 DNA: TGTGCCAGCAGGGGCACCTACGAGCAGTACTTC
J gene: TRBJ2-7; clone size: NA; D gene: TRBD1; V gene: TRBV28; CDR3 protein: CASSLGTGAHEQYF; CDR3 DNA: TGTGCCAGCAGTTTAGGGACAGGGGCCCACGAGCAGTACTTC
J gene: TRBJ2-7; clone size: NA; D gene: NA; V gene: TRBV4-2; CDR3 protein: CASSQDRSGAPWAEQYF; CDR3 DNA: TGTGCCAGCAGCCAAGATAGGTCGGGAGCGCCCTGGGCCGAGCAGTACTTC
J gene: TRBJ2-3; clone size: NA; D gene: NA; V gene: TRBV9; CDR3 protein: CASSVADTQYF; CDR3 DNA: TGTGCCAGCAGCGTAGCAGATACGCAGTATTTT
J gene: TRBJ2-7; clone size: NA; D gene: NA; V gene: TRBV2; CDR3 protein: CASSPQALFYEQYF; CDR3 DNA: TGTGCCAGCAGTCCACAAGCTTTGTTTTACGAGCAGTACTTC
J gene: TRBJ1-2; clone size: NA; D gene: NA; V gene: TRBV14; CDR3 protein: CASSQENSVGGYTF; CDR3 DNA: TGTGCCAGCAGCCAAGAAAACTCCGTTGGCGGCTACACCTTC
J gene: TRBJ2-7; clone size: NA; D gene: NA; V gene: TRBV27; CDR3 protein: CASRTLSYEQYF; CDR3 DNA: TGTGCCAGCAGGACACTCTCCTACGAGCAGTACTTC
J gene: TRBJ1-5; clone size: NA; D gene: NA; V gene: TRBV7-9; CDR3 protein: CASSLAGGGQPQHF; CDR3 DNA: TGTGCCAGCAGCTTAGCTGGGGGGGGACAGCCCCAGCATTTT
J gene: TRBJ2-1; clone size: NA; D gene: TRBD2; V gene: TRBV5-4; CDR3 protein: CASSSRLAGGSYNEQFF; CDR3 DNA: TGTGCCAGCAGCTCCAGACTAGCGGGAGGCTCCTACAATGAGCAGTTCTTC
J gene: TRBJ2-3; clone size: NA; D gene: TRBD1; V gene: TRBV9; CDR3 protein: CASSVGQGGSTDTQYF; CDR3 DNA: TGTGCCAGCAGCGTTGGACAGGGGGGTAGCACAGATACGCAGTATTTT
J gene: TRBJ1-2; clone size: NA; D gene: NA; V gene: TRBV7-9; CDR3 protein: CASSLIGGGYGYTF; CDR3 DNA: TGTGCCAGCAGCCTAATAGGGGGGGGCTACGGCTACACCTTC
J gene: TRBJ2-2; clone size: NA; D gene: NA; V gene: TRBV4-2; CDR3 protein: CASRPGVGTGELFF; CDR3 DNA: TGTGCCAGCAGACCAGGGGTTGGCACCGGGGAGCTGTTTTTT
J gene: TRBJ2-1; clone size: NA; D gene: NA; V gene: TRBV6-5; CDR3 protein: CASSYSQGSYNEQFF; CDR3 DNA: TGTGCCAGCAGTTACTCCCAGGGCTCCTACAATGAGCAGTTCTTC
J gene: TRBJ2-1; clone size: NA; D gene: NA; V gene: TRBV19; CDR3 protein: CASSILAYNEQFF; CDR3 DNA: TGTGCCAGTAGTATCCTAGCATATAATGAGCAGTTCTTC
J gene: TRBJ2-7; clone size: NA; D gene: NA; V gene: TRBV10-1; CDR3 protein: CASSESKRGLDEQYF; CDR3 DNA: TGCGCCAGCAGTGAGTCGAAACGCGGGTTGGACGAGCAGTACTTC
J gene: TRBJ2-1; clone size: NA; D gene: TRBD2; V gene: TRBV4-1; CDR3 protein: CASSQDGGAGNEQFF; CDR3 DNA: TGCGCCAGCAGCCAAGACGGGGGGGCAGGGAATGAGCAGTTCTTC
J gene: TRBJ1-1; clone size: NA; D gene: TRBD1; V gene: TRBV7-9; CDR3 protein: CASSLTGMNTEAFF; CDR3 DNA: TGTGCCAGCAGCCTGACAGGGATGAACACTGAAGCTTTCTTT
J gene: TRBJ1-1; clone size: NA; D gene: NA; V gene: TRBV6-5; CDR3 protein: CASSYSGTLNTEAFF; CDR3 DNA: TGTGCCAGCAGTTATTCGGGGACACTGAACACTGAAGCTTTCTTT
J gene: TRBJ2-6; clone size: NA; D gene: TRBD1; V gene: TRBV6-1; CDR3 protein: CASSDRDRSWGGANVLTF; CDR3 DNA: TGTGCCAGCAGTGACCGGGACAGATCCTGGGGGGGGGCCAACGTCCTGACTTTC
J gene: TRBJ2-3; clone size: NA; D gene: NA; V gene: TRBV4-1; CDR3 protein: CASSQKGLADTQYF; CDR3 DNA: TGCGCCAGCAGCCAAAAAGGTTTGGCAGATACGCAGTATTTT
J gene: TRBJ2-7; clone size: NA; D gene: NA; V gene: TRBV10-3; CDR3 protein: CAINAHYYEQYF; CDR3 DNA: TGTGCCATCAATGCACACTACTACGAGCAGTACTTC
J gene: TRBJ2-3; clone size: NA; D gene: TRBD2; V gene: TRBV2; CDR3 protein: CASIIRGGRKDTQYF; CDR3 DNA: TGTGCCAGCATAATACGCGGGGGGAGGAAAGATACGCAGTATTTT
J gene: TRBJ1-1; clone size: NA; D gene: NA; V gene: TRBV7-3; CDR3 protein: CASSPSGNTEAFF; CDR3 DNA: TGTGCCAGCAGCCCCAGCGGTAACACTGAAGCTTTCTTT
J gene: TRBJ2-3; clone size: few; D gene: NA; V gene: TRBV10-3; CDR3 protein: CAISESKEDTQYF; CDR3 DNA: TGTGCCATCAGTGAGTCAAAGGAAGATACGCAGTATTTT
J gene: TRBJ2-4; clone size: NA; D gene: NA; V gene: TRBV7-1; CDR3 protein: CASSPQPERNIQYF; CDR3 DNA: TGTGCCAGCAGCCCCCAACCGGAGAGGAACATTCAGTACTTC
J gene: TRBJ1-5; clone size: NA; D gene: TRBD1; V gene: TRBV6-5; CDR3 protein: CASDRDNSNQPQHF; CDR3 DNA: TGTGCCAGCGACAGGGATAATAGCAATCAGCCCCAGCATTTT
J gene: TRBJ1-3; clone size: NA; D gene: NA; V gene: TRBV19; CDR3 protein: CASSRPGRGPIPGNTIYF; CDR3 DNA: TGTGCCAGTAGTAGGCCGGGGCGGGGTCCAATTCCTGGAAACACCATATATTTT
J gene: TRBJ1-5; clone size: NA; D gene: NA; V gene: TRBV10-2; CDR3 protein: CASSDIGRRNQPQHF; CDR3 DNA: TGCGCCAGCAGTGATATCGGGCGACGCAATCAGCCCCAGCATTTT
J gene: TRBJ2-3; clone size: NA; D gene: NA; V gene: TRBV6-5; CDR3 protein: CASSYATSSDTQYF; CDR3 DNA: TGTGCCAGCAGTTACGCGACTAGTTCAGATACGCAGTATTTT
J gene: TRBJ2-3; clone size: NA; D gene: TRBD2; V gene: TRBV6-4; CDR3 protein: CASAGGPTDTQYF; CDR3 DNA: TGTGCCAGCGCGGGGGGGCCGACAGATACGCAGTATTTT
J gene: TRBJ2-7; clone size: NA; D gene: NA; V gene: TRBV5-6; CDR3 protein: CASSLESRGYEQYF; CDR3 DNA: TGTGCCAGCAGCTTGGAGAGCAGGGGTTACGAGCAGTACTTC
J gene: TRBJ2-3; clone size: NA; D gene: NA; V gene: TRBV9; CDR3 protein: CASSVPTGRGGGEDTQYF; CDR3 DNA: TGTGCCAGCAGCGTACCCACGGGGAGGGGGGGCGGAGAAGATACGCAGTATTTT
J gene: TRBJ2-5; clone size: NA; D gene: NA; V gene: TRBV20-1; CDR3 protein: CSAVAGETQYF; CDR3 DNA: TGCAGTGCGGTGGCCGGGGAGACCCAGTACTTC
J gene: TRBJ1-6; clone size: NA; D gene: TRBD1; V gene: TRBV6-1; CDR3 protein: CASRERQGYSPLHF; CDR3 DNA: TGTGCCAGCAGAGAACGACAGGGGTATTCACCCCTCCACTTT
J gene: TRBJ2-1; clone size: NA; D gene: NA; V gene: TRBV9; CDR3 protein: CASSPRASSYNEQFF; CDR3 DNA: TGTGCCAGCAGCCCCCGAGCATCCTCCTACAATGAGCAGTTCTTC
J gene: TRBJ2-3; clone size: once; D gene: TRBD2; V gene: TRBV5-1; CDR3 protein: CASSFGLAGTDTQYF; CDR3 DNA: TGCGCCAGCAGCTTTGGACTAGCGGGCACAGATACGCAGTATTTT
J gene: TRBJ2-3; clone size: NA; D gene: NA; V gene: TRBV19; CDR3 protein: CASSPSVLTDTQYF; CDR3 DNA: TGTGCCAGTAGTCCCTCGGTCCTCACAGATACGCAGTATTTT
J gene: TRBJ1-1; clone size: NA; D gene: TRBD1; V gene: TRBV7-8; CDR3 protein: CASSFRDSPNTEAFF; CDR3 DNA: TGTGCCAGCAGCTTCAGGGACAGCCCGAACACTGAAGCTTTCTTT
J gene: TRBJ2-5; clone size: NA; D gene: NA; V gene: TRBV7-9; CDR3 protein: CASSLDYETQYF; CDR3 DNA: TGTGCCAGCAGCTTAGACTACGAGACCCAGTACTTC
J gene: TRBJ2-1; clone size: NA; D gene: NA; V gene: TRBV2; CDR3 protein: CASSPKGGAKNEQFF; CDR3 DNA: TGTGCCAGCAGTCCGAAGGGGGGGGCCAAGAATGAGCAGTTCTTC
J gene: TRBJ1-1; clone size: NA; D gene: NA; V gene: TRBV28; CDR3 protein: CASLGVWWGRTNTEAFF; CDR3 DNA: TGTGCCAGCTTAGGGGTGTGGTGGGGCCGCACGAACACTGAAGCTTTCTTT
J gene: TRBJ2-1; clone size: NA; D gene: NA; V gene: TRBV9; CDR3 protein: CASSVEGGMDSARNNEQFF; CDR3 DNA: TGTGCCAGCAGCGTAGAAGGAGGGATGGACAGTGCCAGAAACAATGAGCAGTTCTTC
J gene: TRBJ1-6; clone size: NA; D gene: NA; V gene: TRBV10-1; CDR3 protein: CASSERWDSPLHF; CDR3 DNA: TGCGCCAGCAGTGAAAGGTGGGATTCACCCCTCCACTTT
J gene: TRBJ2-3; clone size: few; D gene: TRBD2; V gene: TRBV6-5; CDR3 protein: CASTPRIAGADTQYF; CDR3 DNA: TGTGCCAGCACTCCCCGTATAGCGGGAGCAGATACGCAGTATTTT
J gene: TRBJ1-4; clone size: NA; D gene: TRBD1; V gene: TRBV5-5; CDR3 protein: CASSSTGGKTNEKLFF; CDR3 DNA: TGTGCCAGCAGCTCAACAGGGGGGAAGACTAATGAAAAACTGTTTTTT
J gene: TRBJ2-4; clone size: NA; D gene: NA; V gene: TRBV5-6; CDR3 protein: CASSPGGNIQYF; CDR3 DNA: TGTGCCAGCAGCCCCGGAGGAAACATTCAGTACTTC
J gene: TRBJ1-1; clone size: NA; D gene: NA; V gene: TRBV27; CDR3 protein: CASSIVSGVASTEAFF; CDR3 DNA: TGTGCCAGCAGTATCGTCTCAGGGGTGGCGAGCACTGAAGCTTTCTTT